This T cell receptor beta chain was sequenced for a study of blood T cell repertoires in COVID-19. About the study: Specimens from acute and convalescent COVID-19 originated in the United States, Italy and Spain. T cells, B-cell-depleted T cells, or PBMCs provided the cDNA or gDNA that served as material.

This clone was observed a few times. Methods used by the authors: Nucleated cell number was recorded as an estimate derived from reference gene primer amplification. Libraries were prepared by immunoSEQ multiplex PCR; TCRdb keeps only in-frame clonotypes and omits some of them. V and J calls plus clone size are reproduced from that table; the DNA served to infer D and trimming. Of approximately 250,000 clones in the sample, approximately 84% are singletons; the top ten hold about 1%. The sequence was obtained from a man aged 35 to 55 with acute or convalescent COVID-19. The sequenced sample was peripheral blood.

The CDR3 spells CSARDLAGYTF. Here the CDR3 DNA reads TGCAGTGCTAGAGATCTCGCGGGCTACACCTTC. V is TRBV20-1 and J is TRBJ1-2; D not certain. The CDR3 is 11 amino acids. V dropped 0 bases and J dropped 8 bases, with 7 bases sitting between them. Per the germline V gene, CDR1 is DFQATT and CDR2 is SNEGSKA (reference sequence).